The entry below describes one T cell receptor beta chain. Its matching antigen is unknown. This record comes from a study of T cell responses to AZD1222 COVID-19 vaccine. The study, taken as a whole, reports: Females made up more of the donors, who were largely white British, and clonal diversity may have come out too low.

Trimming pared 2 bases from V and 4 bases from J, leaving 8 bases between. CDR1 and CDR2 (germline): KGHSH, LQKENI. This CDR3 spans 13 amino acids. Some clones are missing from TCRdb's copy, which holds only in-frame ones; the method was immunoSEQ multiplex PCR. The sample includes some 150,000 clones, roughly nine tenths of them seen just once. V gene TRBV18 combines with J gene TRBJ1-1; a weak D match, TRBD1 (6 bases). The sequence came from an adult who received the AZD1222 COVID-19 vaccine. Specimen: peripheral blood, collected 28 days after the second AZD1222 dose. The CDR3 sequence is CASSPTGSTEAFF. CDR3 DNA sequence: TGTGCCAGCTCACCAACAGGGAGCACTGAAGCTTTCTTT.